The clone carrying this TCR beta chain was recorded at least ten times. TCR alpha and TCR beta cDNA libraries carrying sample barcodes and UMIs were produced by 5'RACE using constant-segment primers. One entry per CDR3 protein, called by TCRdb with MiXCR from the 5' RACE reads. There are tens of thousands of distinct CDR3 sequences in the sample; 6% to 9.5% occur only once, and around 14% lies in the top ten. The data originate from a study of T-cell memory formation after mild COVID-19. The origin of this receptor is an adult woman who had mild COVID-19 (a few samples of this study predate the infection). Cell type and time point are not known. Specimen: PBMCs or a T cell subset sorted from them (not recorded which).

The CDR3 protein is CASSYRLGHTNYGYTF. The CDR3 DNA reads TGTGCCAGCAGTTACCGCTTGGGACATACTAACTATGGCTACACCTTC. The gene calls are TRBV6-5 and TRBJ1-2; possible D gene TRBD1, 6 bases. V lost 2 bases, J lost 0 bases, and 13 bases lay in between. The CDR3 contains 16 residues. Per germline, CDR1 MNHEY and CDR2 SVGAGI.